This T cell receptor (beta chain) was found in a study of cytotoxic CD8 clonotypes in ibrutinib-treated CLL. With 5 bases removed from V and 13 bases from J, the gap between germline ends came to 18 bases. Germline CDR1 reads MNHNS; CDR2 reads SASEGT. The CDR3 sequence is 14 residues long. Assay used: immunoSEQ multiplex PCR; TCRdb lists only in-frame clones, some missing. This sample yields about 140,000 clones, of which approximately 80% are seen a single time; about 29% belongs to the top ten. This specimen was PBMCs, taken after 12 months of ibrutinib treatment. The genes are TRBV6-1 and TRBJ1-6; D not resolved. The receptor comes from a human donor with chronic lymphocytic leukemia. DNA of the CDR3: TGTGCCAGCAGTACAGCCACATCGACGGGCCCCCTCCACTTT. Its protein product is CASSTATSTGPLHF.